These 19 T cell receptor beta chains came from one sample sequenced in a study of blood T cell repertoires in COVID-19. Profiling relied on immunoSEQ multiplex PCR, and the TCRdb table lists in-frame clones only, not all of them. The table shows approximately 260,000 clones, with approximately 85% occurring only once. The sample taken for sequencing was peripheral blood. The receptors derive from a woman between 65 and 79 years old with acute or convalescent COVID-19.

This clone has just a few counts. This chain connects TRBV2 to TRBJ1-4; 10 bases fit TRBD1. In germline, CDR1 is SNHLY, CDR2 FYNNEI. The junction had 9 bases not matched to a gene; V was cut back by 6 bases and J by 8 bases. The CDR3 sequence is 15 residues long. In DNA form, the CDR3 reads TGTGCCAGCAGCGGGGACAGGGGCGTAGGGGAAAAACTGTTTTTT. Its translation is CASSGDRGVGEKLFF.

The chain joins TRBV10-3 to TRBJ1-5; no reliable D call. The CDR3 length is 13 residues. Germline V gene sequence: CDR1 ENHRY, CDR2 SYGVKD. V lost 0 bases and J lost 8, with 8 bases in between. CDR3 DNA: TGTGCCATCAGTGAGTCCACGGTGGAGCCCCAGCATTTT. Protein: CAISESTVEPQHF.

The CDR3 is CASGRSSSGNTIYF. The CDR3 region has the DNA TGTGCCAGCGGCAGGTCGAGCTCTGGAAACACCATATATTTT. The chain carries TRBV2 and TRBJ1-3, with D hard to call. The V gene lost 8 bases and the J gene lost 0 bases, with 11 bases spanning the gap. This CDR3 comprises 14 residues. Germline V gives CDR1 SNHLY, CDR2 FYNNEI.

V and J are TRBV2 and TRBJ2-2; perhaps TRBD1 as D (6 bases). In germline, CDR1 is SNHLY, CDR2 FYNNEI. This CDR3 spans 14 amino acids. V lost 4 bases and J lost 7, with 13 bases in between. The CDR3 DNA is TGTGCCAGCAGTGGTTACAGGGACATCGGGGAGCTGTTTTTT. Translating it yields CASSGYRDIGELFF.

V and J are TRBV18 and TRBJ1-1; the D gene is possibly TRBD1 (5 bases). The CDR3 runs to 16 residues. Trimming removed 3 bases from V and 0 bases from J, with 14 bases in between. Germline lookup yields CDR1 KGHSH and CDR2 LQKENI. DNA of the CDR3: TGTGCCAGCTCACCCGGCGACAGATTCATGAACACTGAAGCTTTCTTT. This encodes CASSPGDRFMNTEAFF. The full variable domain, in which reference TRBV18 and TRBJ1-1 provide the parts outside the CDR3, is NAGVMQNPRHLVRRRGQEARLRCSPMKGHSHVYWYRQLPEEGLKFMVYLQKENIIDESGMPKERFSAEFPKEGPSILRIQQVVRGDSAAYFCASSPGDRFMNTEAFFGQGTRLTVV.

The chain recombines TRBV19 with TRBJ1-2; 7 bases map to TRBD1. The CDR3 spans 17 residues. V gave up 5 bases and J gave up 1 base; unmatched junction bases: 13. Germline loops: CDR1 LNHDA, CDR2 SQIVND (reference sequence). Written as DNA, the CDR3 is TGTGCCAGTAGTCTCGGACAGGCGGTCCAGCTTAACTATGGCTACACCTTC. Amino acids: CASSLGQAVQLNYGYTF.

The chain employs TRBV27 and TRBJ1-6; a possible D gene is TRBD1 (5 bases). This CDR3 contains 12 residues. Germline-derived CDR1 and CDR2 are MNHEY and SMNVEV (reference sequence). Trimming shortened V by 8 bases and J by 14 bases, and 16 bases separated the two germline ends. CDR3: CASGRGGWALHF. The CDR3 nucleotides are TGTGCCAGCGGGCGCGGGGGGTGGGCCCTCCACTTT.

The V and J genes are TRBV10-1 and TRBJ2-1, with a tentative D call TRBD2 (7 bases). Germline loops: CDR1 WNHNN, CDR2 SYGVQD (reference sequence). The CDR3 totals 14 residues. The germline V and J ends were trimmed by 4 bases and 6 bases, with 13 bases remaining between them. The CDR3 nucleotides read TGCGCCAGCAGTGTGGGGGGGCCCCTCAATGAGCAGTTCTTC. Translated, it gives CASSVGGPLNEQFF.

The gene calls are TRBV12-5 and TRBJ2-1; D is possibly TRBD2 (5 bases). This CDR3 has 13 residues. V was clipped by 3 bases and J by 3 bases, with 6 bases between them. The V gene's germline CDR1 is LGHNT and CDR2 FRNRAP. The CDR3 region has the DNA TGTGCTAGTGGTTTCGGGGTCTACAATGAGCAGTTCTTC. It translates to CASGFGVYNEQFF.

This chain joins TRBV3-1 (or the pseudogene TRBV3-2) and TRBJ2-7, with 7 positions matching TRBD2. This CDR3 has 12 amino acids. The germline V gene encodes CDR1 LGHDT and CDR2 YNNKEL (reference sequence). V gave up 4 bases and J gave up 6 bases; unmatched junction bases: 3. The CDR3 nucleotides read TGTGCCAGCAGCCGTGGGGGGGTCGAGCAGTACTTC. It codes for CASSRGGVEQYF.

The genes are TRBV2 and TRBJ2-2; weak D call: TRBD2 (7 bases). V lost 4 bases, J lost 5 bases, and 14 bases lay in between. This CDR3 is 15 amino acids long. Germline CDR1 reads SNHLY; CDR2 reads FYNNEI. DNA of the CDR3: TGTGCCAGCAGTGCAGAAGGGGGGGGAACCGGGGAGCTGTTTTTT. It specifies CASSAEGGGTGELFF.

CDR3 sequence (DNA): TGTGCCAGCAGCTCAGGACAGTCCTATGGCTACACCTTC. It encodes CASSSGQSYGYTF. This rearrangement joins TRBV3-1 (or the pseudogene TRBV3-2) to TRBJ1-2; the D gene is possibly TRBD1 (6 bases). The CDR3 runs 13 residues. Trimming cost V 5 bases and J 4 bases, with 11 bases left between them. Germline CDR1 LGHDT, CDR2 YNNKEL (reference sequence).

V usage is TRBV30 and J usage is TRBJ2-7, with 8 bases aligning to TRBD1. This CDR3 comprises 15 residues. The trim removed 1 base at V and 5 bases at J, leaving 10 bases unmatched. CDR1 is GTSNPN, CDR2 SVGIG, per germline (reference sequence). The CDR3 loop reads CAWSAWAVTGDEQYF. For the CDR3, the DNA is TGTGCCTGGAGTGCCTGGGCGGTGACAGGGGACGAGCAGTACTTC.

V is TRBV28 and J is TRBJ1-2; 12 nucleotides line up with TRBD1. The CDR3 is 17 residues long. The V gene's germline CDR1 is MDHEN and CDR2 SYDVKM. J gave up 0 bases and V 3 bases, and 5 bases lay outside the gene matches. The chain's CDR3 is CASSFPGQGASNYGYTF. The CDR3 DNA follows: TGTGCCAGCAGTTTCCCGGGACAGGGGGCCTCTAACTATGGCTACACCTTC.

This rearrangement joins TRBV6-1 to TRBJ2-5, with 11 bases that match TRBD2. With V trimmed by 4 bases and J by 5 bases, 9 bases remained unmatched. The germline V gene encodes CDR1 MNHNS and CDR2 SASEGT. The length of the CDR3 is 16 residues. The CDR3 here is CASSGLLTSGAETQYF. The CDR3 region has the DNA TGTGCCAGCAGTGGCCTCCTGACTAGCGGGGCCGAGACCCAGTACTTC.

The V gene is TRBV6-5, the J gene TRBJ2-5; a weak D match, TRBD1 (6 bases). CDR1 is MNHEY and CDR2 is SVGAGI in the germline V gene. The CDR3 is made up of 14 amino acids. Trimming removed 6 bases from V and 2 bases from J, with 13 bases in between. The CDR3: CASRSLTGQETQYF. The DNA of the CDR3 is TGTGCCAGCAGATCATTGACAGGACAAGAGACCCAGTACTTC.

Worth noting for this clone: The sample carries other DNA sequences with the same CDR3. V usage is TRBV7-2 and J usage is TRBJ2-1; tentative D call: TRBD1 (5 bases). The CDR3 contains 15 residues. Trimming shortened V by 5 bases and J by 4 bases, and 15 bases separated the two germline ends. Germline assignment: CDR1 SGHTA and CDR2 FQGNSA. This CDR3 reads CASSLGTGRYNEQFF. The DNA of the CDR3 is TGTGCCAGCAGCCTGGGAACAGGCCGTTACAATGAGCAGTTCTTC.

The chain uses TRBV12-3 or TRBV12-4 and TRBJ1-2; D is perhaps TRBD1 (5 bases). The CDR3 consists of 13 residues. V shed 8 bases and J shed 4 bases, with 14 bases lying between them. The CDR3 DNA is TGTGCCAGCTCAACTTCGGGACTCTATGGCTACACCTTC. It specifies CASSTSGLYGYTF.

V usage is TRBV6-5 and J usage is TRBJ2-2; D is unclear. Germline CDR1 MNHEY, CDR2 SVGAGI. V gave up 6 bases and J gave up 1 base, with 9 bases separating them. The CDR3 is made up of 14 amino acids. CDR3 sequence reads: CASRRQLNTGELFF. CDR3 DNA: TGTGCCAGCAGACGTCAACTGAACACCGGGGAGCTGTTTTTT.